This T cell receptor beta chain emerged from a study of CD8+CD57+ T cells in acquired aplastic anemia. The overall study: Sorted CD4+ plus CD8+ cells gave DNA averaging about 3.2 ug. Healthy-donor CD4+ cells averaged approximately 9.8 million reads. General study findings and limits: Overlap between patients and controls comprised almost 30 CD8+ CDR3 sequences.

Comment on this clonotype: Its antigen is not identified.

Germline trimming cut 6 bases from V and 5 bases from J; bases unmatched to any gene: 13. Germline CDR1 MGHDK, CDR2 SYGVNS. The CDR3 is 15 residues long. Genomic DNA acted as the template from which TCR beta VDJ combination and CDR3 sequence profiling were carried out. TCRdb re-called the reads through MiXCR, storing one row per CDR3 protein. The repertoire includes about 190,000 distinct CDR3 sequences, 50% to 55% of them detected once, and approximately 16% sits in the top ten. The sequencing sample was made of sorted CD4+, CD8+, or CD8+CD57+ T cells (not recorded which) from PBMCs. This receptor was taken from a human donor in good health, serving as a control. The chain combines TRBV25-1 with TRBJ2-7, with 7 bases aligning to TRBD1. This CDR3 is CASSFPAGGIDEQYF. The CDR3 region has the DNA TGTGCCAGCAGCTTTCCGGCAGGGGGTATCGACGAGCAGTACTTC.